This T cell receptor (beta chain) was profiled in a study of T cell responses to AZD1222 COVID-19 vaccine. Germline V gene lookup returns CDR1 SGHRS and CDR2 YFSETQ. Trimming stripped 7 bases from V and 0 bases from J, with 4 bases between. The CDR3 extends over 12 amino acids. Study-wide points: Females outnumbered males among donors, who were mostly white British; clonal diversity was possibly underestimated. Researchers took repertoire samples only after the peak T cell response had come.

The data were produced by immunoSEQ multiplex PCR, yet TCRdb's version contains in-frame clones alone and is incomplete. The sample carries 120,000 or so clones, approximately 90% recorded once. As regards this clone: Its antigen remains unknown.

The TCR sequence derives from an adult in good health. The V gene is TRBV5-1, the J gene TRBJ1-4; D is unclear. Sequencing was performed on peripheral blood, taken on day 0 of MenACWY control vaccination. In nucleotides, the CDR3 is TGCGCCAGCTCCACAACTAATGAAAAACTGTTTTTT. It translates to CASSTTNEKLFF.